A single sample is the source of the 10 T cell receptor beta chains below, sequenced in a study of tumor-infiltrating lymphocytes in primary liver carcinoma (dated by TCRdb to about 2017). Data came from an Illumina HiSeq 2500. TCRbeta-specific cDNA was reverse-transcribed from 500 ng total RNA using a constant-region primer and ProtoScript II reverse transcriptase. TCRbeta libraries were built with three nested multiplex PCR rounds, a slightly modified ARM-PCR procedure. The first two PCR rounds used multiplex TRBV1-TRBV30 forward primers with a Cbeta reverse primer, each for around 10 cycles. Starting from the raw public reads, TCRdb applied fastp trimming at Q25, assembled clones with MiXCR and retained in-frame beta chains. Rows with one shared CDR3 protein collapse into an entry with the most common genes and DNA. A total of some 320,000 distinct CDR3 sequences appear in this sample, roughly two thirds of them only once. Approximately 9.4% of the sample lies in the top ten.

RNA from unsorted whole blood was extracted with TRIzol reagent, and germline DNA was obtained with the DNeasy Blood & Tissue kit. The sample consisted of peripheral blood. Receptors were obtained from a man aged 40-55 years with primary liver carcinoma and hepatitis B virus infection.

The chain recombines TRBV5-1 with TRBJ1-5, with TRBD1 identical over 7 bases. With 10 bases clipped from V and 0 bases from J, the junction kept 4 bases outside the gene matches. CDR3 size: 13 residues. Germline V gene sequence: CDR1 SGHRS, CDR2 YFSETQ. The CDR3 spells CAERGLSNQPQHF. For the CDR3, the DNA is TGCGCCGAAAGGGGGCTTAGCAATCAGCCCCAGCATTTT.

The chain couples TRBV11-2 to TRBJ2-2; D might be TRBD1 (6 bases). Per the germline V gene, CDR1 is SGHAT and CDR2 is FQNNGV. V lost 4 bases to trimming and J lost 3 bases, with 12 bases between them. The CDR3 consists of 15 residues. Here the CDR3 reads CASSWWGRDTGELFF. The CDR3 DNA is TGTGCCAGCAGCTGGTGGGGGCGCGACACCGGGGAGCTGTTTTTT. Complete variable domain (other parts from reference TRBV11-2 and TRBJ2-2): EAGVAQSPRYKIIEKRQSVAFWCNPISGHATLYWYQQILGQGPKLLIQFQNNGVVDDSQLPKDRFSAERLKGVDSTLKIQPAKLEDSAVYLCASSWWGRDTGELFFGEGSRLTVL.

This clonotype was seen a few times. The chain has TRBV25-1 and TRBJ2-5; 9 positions agree with TRBD2. V lost 2 bases and J lost 4; bases outside the gene matches: 5. CDR3 length: 15 amino acids. CDR1 and CDR2 (germline): MGHDK, SYGVNS. Written as DNA, the CDR3 is TGTGCCAGCAGTGAACCTAGCGGGAAGGGAGAGACCCAGTACTTC. Protein sequence: CASSEPSGKGETQYF.

As concerns this clonotype: An end of the junction differs from the germline gene, which may be a read error. This rearrangement joins TRBV11-1 to TRBJ2-1; D gene ambiguous. CDR1 is SGHAT and CDR2 is FQDESV in the germline V gene (reference sequence). CDR3 length: 15 amino acids. CDR3 coding DNA: TGTACCAGCAGCTTAGGAGCTAGAGGAGTGAGTGAGCAGTTCTTC. It is translated as CTSSLGARGVSEQFF.

As regards this clonotype: This clone may be a read error of a much larger clone one base away. The chain employs TRBV11-2 and TRBJ2-1, with TRBD1 identical over 8 bases. CDR1 is SGHAT and CDR2 is FQNNGV in the germline V gene. The CDR3 runs to 15 residues. This CDR3 reads CVSSSHQTGGNEQFF. Written as DNA, the CDR3 is TGTGTCAGCAGCTCCCATCAAACAGGGGGCAATGAGCAGTTCTTC.

The chain couples TRBV9 to TRBJ2-1, with D perhaps TRBD2 (5 bases). V shed 4 bases and J shed 4 bases, with 12 bases lying between them. CDR1 is SGDLS, CDR2 YYNGEE, per germline. There are 14 residues in the CDR3. CDR3 sequence (DNA): TGTGCCAGCAGCTCAGGAGGCGGTTACAATGAGCAGTTCTTC. Amino acids: CASSSGGGYNEQFF.

The chain combines TRBV7-3 with TRBJ2-2; no definite D call. This CDR3 has 13 amino acids. Germline V gene sequence: CDR1 SGHTA, CDR2 FQGTGA. V was cut by 5 bases and J by 7 bases, with 11 bases left in between. CDR3 protein: CASSPFSDGELFF. CDR3 DNA: TGTGCCAGCAGCCCCTTTTCGGACGGGGAGCTGTTTTTT.

In the case of this clonotype: Mismatch with germline at one junction end may stem from a read error. J is TRBJ2-1 and V is TRBV7-8; D perhaps matches TRBD2 (6 bases). Germline V gene sequence: CDR1 SGHVS, CDR2 FQNEAQ. This CDR3 comprises 20 residues. In DNA, the CDR3 is TGTGCCAGCAGCTTAGTCCACGGACAAGCGGGTCCTCGATCCTACAATGAACAGTTCTTC. The encoded protein is CASSLVHGQAGPRSYNEQFF.

On this clonotype: This may be a read error, as it is one base from a much larger clone. This likely comes from a read error, as the CDR3 has no conserved phenylalanine or tryptophan at its end. The chain is built from TRBV10-2 and TRBJ1-1; D not certain. This CDR3 has 16 residues. Trimming pared 7 bases from V and 3 bases from J, leaving 21 bases between. CDR1 is WSHSY, CDR2 SAAADI, per germline. CDR3 DNA: TGCGCCAGCATTCGATGGCCGACGGGAGGTCACACTGAAGCTTTCCTT. It encodes CASIRWPTGGHTEAFL.

On this clonotype itself: The junction differs from germline at one of its ends, possibly a read error. V is TRBV11-2 and J is TRBJ2-2, with D possibly TRBD2 on 7 matching bases. Looked up from germline, CDR1 is SGHAT and CDR2 is FQNNGV. This CDR3 spans 15 amino acids. CDR3 loop: CASSLDRGNTGGLYF. The CDR3 nucleotides read TGTGCCAGCAGCTTAGATCGAGGAAACACCGGGGGGCTGTATTTT.